Listed here is a single T cell receptor beta chain. Produced via immunoSEQ multiplex PCR; TCRdb's table is partial and in-frame only. Counted here are around 40,000 clones, roughly nine tenths occurring once; the ten biggest clones make up more than 0.7%. These data are taken from a study of T cell changes during pregnancy in multiple sclerosis. This CDR3 has 15 amino acids. The V gene's germline CDR1 is SGHRS and CDR2 YFSETQ. Losses at the gene ends were 2 bases for V and 5 bases for J; bases not matched to a gene: 5. The J gene is TRBJ2-3, the V gene TRBV5-1, with 10 bases identical to TRBD2. Sequences were derived from CD4+ T cells from peripheral blood mononuclear cells, sampled after pregnancy. The clonotype comes from a female donor in good health, enrolled as a control in a pregnancy study. CDR3 residues: CASSFRLAGVDTQYF. The CDR3 nucleotides read TGCGCCAGCAGCTTTAGGCTAGCGGGGGTAGATACGCAGTATTTT.